The next 25 T cell receptor beta chains were all read from a single sample in a study of response to subunit inactivated influenza vaccine. MiXCR, run by TCRdb on the RT-PCR reads, gives a single entry per CDR3 protein. The data contain 710,000 or so distinct CDR3 sequences, approximately 14% of them singletons. This material consisted of PBMCs from blood, taken less than 13 days after vaccination. These receptors were taken from a man between 50 and 59 years old who received an inactivated influenza vaccine.

This clonotype was picked up a small number of times. The chain recombines TRBV28 with TRBJ1-1; a weak D match, TRBD1 (5 bases). Germline CDR1 reads MDHEN; CDR2 reads SYDVKM. The CDR3 length is 14 residues. V gave up 7 bases and J gave up 3 bases, with 15 bases separating them. CDR3 sequence: CASTNPGAHTEAFF. CDR3 coding DNA: TGTGCCAGCACCAACCCCGGGGCGCACACTGAAGCTTTCTTT.

This clonotype was observed a single time. The chain recombines TRBV19 with TRBJ2-5, with 9 bases lining up with TRBD1. Germline CDR1 reads LNHDA; CDR2 reads SQIVND (reference sequence). This CDR3 region has 13 residues. V trimming: 10 bases; J trimming: 4 bases; junction bases outside the gene matches: 7. CDR3 loop: CATLGQGRETQYF. In nucleotides, the CDR3 is TGTGCCACGCTGGGACAGGGACGAGAGACCCAGTACTTC.

There are a few counts of this clonotype. The rearrangement links TRBV27 to TRBJ1-5; a weak D match, TRBD1 (6 bases). Germline assignment: CDR1 MNHEY and CDR2 SMNVEV (reference sequence). The CDR3 extends over 15 amino acids. V was trimmed by 0 bases and J by 6 bases, leaving 12 bases between them. The CDR3 sequence is CASSLSPQGGQPQHF. For the CDR3, the DNA is TGTGCCAGCAGTTTATCGCCTCAAGGGGGTCAGCCCCAGCATTTT.

This clonotype showed up many times. This chain links TRBV29-1 with TRBJ2-3; 9 nucleotides align to TRBD1. V was pared by 5 bases and J by 3 bases, with 6 bases of the junction left unmatched. Germline-derived CDR1 and CDR2 are SQVTM and ANQGSEA. The CDR3 covers 14 residues. The CDR3: CSVSGTGITDTQYF. CDR3 in DNA: TGCAGCGTTTCCGGGACAGGGATAACAGATACGCAGTATTTT.

V and J are TRBV5-1 and TRBJ1-2, with 9 bases fitting TRBD1. CDR1 and CDR2 from the germline V gene are SGHRS and YFSETQ. The CDR3 loop spans 15 amino acids. The ends lost 4 bases at V and 6 bases at J; junction bases unmatched: 10. CDR3: CASSLLGQGIDGYTF. The CDR3, as DNA: TGCGCCAGCAGCCTGCTCGGACAGGGGATCGATGGCTACACCTTC.

This clonotype has just a few counts. J is TRBJ2-1 and V is TRBV29-1, with D maybe TRBD2 (5 bases). The ends were cut back, 7 bases at V and 4 bases at J, with 11 bases in the middle. The CDR3 has 12 amino acids. The germline V gene encodes CDR1 SQVTM and CDR2 ANQGSEA. Here the CDR3 reads CSGGPGYNEQFF. CDR3 nucleotides: TGCAGCGGAGGGCCGGGGTACAATGAGCAGTTCTTC.

The chain links TRBV4-1 to TRBJ1-4; D possibly corresponds to TRBD1 (6 bases). The CDR3 runs to 16 residues. Germline V gene data show CDR1 as MGHRA and CDR2 as YSYEKL. Trimming removed 1 base from V and 0 bases from J, with 9 bases in between. This chain's CDR3 is CASSQAGAATNEKLFF. The DNA for the CDR3 is TGCGCCAGCAGCCAAGCGGGGGCTGCAACTAATGAAAAACTGTTTTTT.

This clonotype turned up a few times. CDR3 protein: CASSFLGTGSWEQYF. For the CDR3, the DNA is TGTGCCAGCAGCTTTTTGGGGACCGGCAGTTGGGAGCAGTACTTC. The chain links TRBV7-9 to TRBJ2-7; D is perhaps TRBD1 or TRBD2 (5 bases each). This CDR3 has 15 amino acids. The V end was cut by 3 bases, the J end by 7 bases, with 19 bases between. Germline values: CDR1 SEHNR, CDR2 FQNEAQ (reference sequence).

The chain combines TRBV7-9 with TRBJ2-7; no clear D gene. The CDR3 has 13 residues. The germline V gene encodes CDR1 SEHNR and CDR2 FQNEAQ (reference sequence). Trimming stripped 6 bases from V and 4 bases from J, with 13 bases between. CDR3 in amino acids: CASSPGPPYEQYF. DNA of the CDR3: TGTGCCAGCAGTCCGGGTCCTCCATACGAGCAGTACTTC.

The chain employs TRBV6-1 and TRBJ2-1, with no clear D. Looked up from germline, CDR1 is MNHNS and CDR2 is SASEGT. Trimming removed 8 bases at V and 0 bases at J, with 8 bases between. The CDR3 is 13 amino acids. In nucleotides, the CDR3 is TGTGCCAGCGCGGAGAGCTCCTACAATGAGCAGTTCTTC. This gives the protein CASAESSYNEQFF.

This chain links TRBV5-1 with TRBJ2-7; TRBD2 agrees at 7 bases. The V and J ends lost 2 bases and 3 bases, in that order; junction bases with no gene match: 5. The CDR3 sequence is 14 residues long. Germline CDR1 SGHRS, CDR2 YFSETQ. DNA of the CDR3: TGCGCCAGCAGCTTCAGTGGGGGGGTCTACGAGCAGTACTTC. This encodes CASSFSGGVYEQYF.

The chain employs TRBV28 and TRBJ2-3; possibly TRBD1 or TRBD2 for D (5 bases each). CDR3 size: 17 residues. V lost 5 bases and J lost 2, with 20 bases in between. The germline gives CDR1 MDHEN, CDR2 SYDVKM. The CDR3 sequence is CASSLGQGGLNTDTQYF. The CDR3 DNA sequence: TGTGCCAGCAGTCTTGGGCAGGGCGGGCTTAACACAGATACGCAGTATTTT.

This clonotype appeared a few times. The rearrangement links TRBV20-1 to TRBJ2-7; 9 nucleotides agree with TRBD2. Trimming removed 3 bases from V and 3 bases from J; junction bases left unmatched: 9. The CDR3 spans 15 residues. Germline V gives CDR1 DFQATT, CDR2 SNEGSKA (reference sequence). Here the CDR3 reads CSARAASGVLYEQYF. As DNA, the CDR3 is TGCAGTGCTAGGGCGGCTAGCGGGGTACTCTACGAGCAGTACTTC.

This clonotype was counted at least ten times. The rearrangement links TRBV12-3 or TRBV12-4 to TRBJ2-5; a weak D match, TRBD1 (6 bases). The V and J ends lost 5 bases and 2 bases respectively, with 18 bases between them. The CDR3 extends over 16 amino acids. CDR3 nucleotide sequence: TGTGCCAGCAGTGGATGGACAGAGGAATTACAAGAGACCCAGTACTTC. This gives the protein CASSGWTEELQETQYF.

The V call is TRBV6-2 or TRBV6-3, the J call TRBJ2-7, with D unclear. Trimming removed 6 bases from V and 4 bases from J, with 10 bases in between. The CDR3 runs to 12 residues. Germline CDR1 reads MNHEY; CDR2 reads SVGEGT. The CDR3 nucleotides are TGTGCCAGCAGGTACGCAGAGTACGAGCAGTACTTC. Encoded protein: CASRYAEYEQYF.

Details on this clonotype: One end of the junction fails to match germline, which may point to a read error. The V call is TRBV5-5, the J call TRBJ2-6; D may be TRBD1 (5 bases). This CDR3 has 15 residues. CDR1 is SGHKS and CDR2 is YYEKEE in the germline V gene (reference sequence). CDR3 sequence (DNA): TGTGCCAGCAGCTTGGGGCACTCTGGGGCCAACGTCCTGAATTTC. Translation gives CASSLGHSGANVLNF.

The J gene is TRBJ2-5, the V gene TRBV10-3, with D tentatively TRBD2 (6 bases). V gave up 10 bases and J gave up 5 bases, with 23 bases separating them. The V gene's germline CDR1 is ENHRY and CDR2 SYGVKD. The CDR3 has 15 amino acids. CDR3 loop: CATVDTRGSRETQYF. In DNA form, the CDR3 reads TGTGCCACTGTTGACACCCGGGGGAGTCGGGAGACCCAGTACTTC.

This chain joins TRBV29-1 and TRBJ2-7; 9 nucleotides line up with TRBD2. CDR3 length: 13 residues. The V gene end was trimmed by 6 bases and the J gene end by 4 bases; junction bases not matched to a gene: 7. In germline, CDR1 is SQVTM, CDR2 ANQGSEA. CDR3 nucleotide sequence: TGCAGCGTGACTGGGCTAGCGGGATACGAGCAGTACTTC. Its protein product is CSVTGLAGYEQYF.

There are many counts of this clonotype. The V and J genes are TRBV9 and TRBJ2-5; D remains ambiguous. The CDR3 loop spans 14 amino acids. Germline loops: CDR1 SGDLS, CDR2 YYNGEE. Trimming took off 0 bases at V and 1 base at J, with 7 bases between the two ends. The CDR3 region is CASSVAPGQETQYF. CDR3 nucleotide sequence: TGTGCCAGCAGCGTAGCTCCCGGCCAAGAGACCCAGTACTTC.

Only a few counts were recorded for this clonotype. The V gene is TRBV5-1, the J gene TRBJ1-1, with D possibly being TRBD1 (5 bases). Germline assignment: CDR1 SGHRS and CDR2 YFSETQ. The CDR3 loop spans 13 amino acids. The V end lost 5 bases, the J end lost 4 bases, and 12 bases lay between the germline ends. As DNA, the CDR3 is TGCGCCAGCAGTGTGAGCGGGGGCACTGAAGCTTTCTTT. Translating gives CASSVSGGTEAFF.

This clonotype has only a few counts. The CDR3 DNA is TGCGCCAGCAGCTCCAAAAATGACAGGGGAGTGAACACCGGGGAGCTGTTTTTT. This translates into CASSSKNDRGVNTGELFF. J is TRBJ2-2 and V is TRBV5-1; 8 bases agree with TRBD1. V trimming: 3 bases; J trimming: 1 base; junction bases outside the gene matches: 11. The germline gives CDR1 SGHRS, CDR2 YFSETQ. The CDR3 runs 18 residues. Filled out from reference TRBV5-1 and TRBJ2-2, the complete variable domain reads KAGVTQTPRYLIKTRGQQVTLSCSPISGHRSVSWYQQTPGQGLQFLFEYFSETQRNKGNFPGRFSGRQFSNSRSEMNVSTLELGDSALYLCASSSKNDRGVNTGELFFGEGSRLTVL.

This clonotype showed up just a few times. This CDR3 reads CASSQDKVHEQFF. CDR3 DNA: TGTGCCAGCAGCCAAGACAAGGTCCATGAGCAGTTCTTC. The chain has TRBV3-1 and TRBJ2-1; D gene uncertain. The germline V gene has CDR1 LGHDT and CDR2 YNNKEL (reference sequence). The CDR3 spans 13 residues. V was shortened by 0 bases and J by 8 bases, with 8 bases between the two germline ends.

This clonotype was seen only a few times. The genes are TRBV29-1 and TRBJ2-7; no clear D. The V and J ends lost 5 bases and 2 bases respectively, with 10 bases between them. The CDR3 sequence is 12 residues long. Germline V gene data show CDR1 as SQVTM and CDR2 as ANQGSEA. This CDR3 is CSVSYGPYEQYF. CDR3 nucleotides: TGCAGCGTTAGCTACGGTCCCTACGAGCAGTACTTC.

This clonotype occurred a few times. This chain uses TRBV12-3 or TRBV12-4 with TRBJ2-2; 7 bases fit TRBD1. CDR3 length equals 16 residues. V gave up 5 bases and J gave up 2 bases; unmatched junction bases: 8. CDR3 coding DNA: TGTGCCAGCAGTCTACAGGGGTGGTCAAACACCGGGGAGCTGTTTTTT. This codes for CASSLQGWSNTGELFF.

This clonotype occurred a few times. The J gene is TRBJ1-1, the V gene TRBV4-3, with D possibly matching TRBD1 (5 bases). The germline CDR1 and CDR2 sequences are LGHNA and YSLEER. The CDR3 covers 15 residues. V lost 0 bases and J lost 3, with 11 bases in between. The CDR3 DNA is TGCGCCAGCAGCCAAGATACCGCGGGGGACACTGAAGCTTTCTTT. Translation gives CASSQDTAGDTEAFF.